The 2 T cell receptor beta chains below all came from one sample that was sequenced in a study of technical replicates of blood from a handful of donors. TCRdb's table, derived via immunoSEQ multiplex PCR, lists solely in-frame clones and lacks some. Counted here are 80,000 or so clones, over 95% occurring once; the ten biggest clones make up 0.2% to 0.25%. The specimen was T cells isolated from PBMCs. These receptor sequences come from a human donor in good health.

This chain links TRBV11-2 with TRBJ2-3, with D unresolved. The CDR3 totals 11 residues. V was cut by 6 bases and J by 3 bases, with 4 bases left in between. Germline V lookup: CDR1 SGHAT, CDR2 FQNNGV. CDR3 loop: CASSRTDTQYF. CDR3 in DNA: TGTGCCAGCAGTAGAACAGATACGCAGTATTTT.

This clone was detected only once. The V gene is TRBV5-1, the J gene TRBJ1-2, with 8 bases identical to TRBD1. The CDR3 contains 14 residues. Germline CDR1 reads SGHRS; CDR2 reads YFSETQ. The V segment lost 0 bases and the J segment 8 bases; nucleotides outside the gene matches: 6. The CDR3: CASSLGQGQRGYTF. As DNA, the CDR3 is TGCGCCAGCAGCTTGGGACAGGGGCAGAGGGGCTACACCTTC.